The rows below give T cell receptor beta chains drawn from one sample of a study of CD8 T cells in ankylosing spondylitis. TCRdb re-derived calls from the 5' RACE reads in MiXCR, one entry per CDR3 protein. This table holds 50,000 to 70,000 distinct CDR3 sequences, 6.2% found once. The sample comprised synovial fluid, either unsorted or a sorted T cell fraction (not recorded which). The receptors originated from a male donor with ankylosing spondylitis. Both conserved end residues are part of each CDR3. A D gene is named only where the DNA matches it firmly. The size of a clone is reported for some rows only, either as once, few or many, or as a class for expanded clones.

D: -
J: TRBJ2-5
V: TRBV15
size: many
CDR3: CATTPGGEEETQYF
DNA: TGTGCCACCACCCCGGGCGGGGAGGAAGAGACCCAGTACTTC

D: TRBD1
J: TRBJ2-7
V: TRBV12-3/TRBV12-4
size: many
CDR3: CASSAQGSYEQYF
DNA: TGTGCCAGCAGCGCACAGGGGTCCTACGAGCAGTACTTC

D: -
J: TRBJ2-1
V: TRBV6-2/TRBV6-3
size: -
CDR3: CATGSILRNEQFF
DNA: TGTGCCACCGGTTCAATACTTAGGAATGAGCAGTTCTTC

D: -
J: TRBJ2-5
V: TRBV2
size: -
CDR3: CASKGDRLQETQYF
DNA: TGTGCCAGCAAGGGGGACCGGCTGCAAGAGACCCAGTACTTC

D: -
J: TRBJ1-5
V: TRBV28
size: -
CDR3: CATTQGGRHQPQHF
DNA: TGTGCCACAACACAGGGAGGGAGGCATCAGCCCCAGCATTTT

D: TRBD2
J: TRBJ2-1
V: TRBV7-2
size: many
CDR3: CASRREALNEQFF
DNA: TGTGCCAGCAGACGGGAGGCTCTTAATGAGCAGTTCTTC

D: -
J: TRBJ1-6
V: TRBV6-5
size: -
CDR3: CASNRYNSPLHF
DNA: TGTGCCAGCAACAGATATAATTCACCCCTCCACTTT

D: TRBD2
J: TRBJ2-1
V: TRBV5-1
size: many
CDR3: CASSPGLAGGISYNEQFF
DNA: TGCGCCAGCAGCCCCGGACTAGCGGGAGGAATCTCCTACAATGAGCAGTTCTTC

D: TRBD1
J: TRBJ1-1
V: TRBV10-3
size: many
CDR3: CAISERRTGGSGTEAFF
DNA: TGTGCCATCAGTGAGCGAAGGACAGGGGGTTCGGGCACTGAAGCTTTCTTT

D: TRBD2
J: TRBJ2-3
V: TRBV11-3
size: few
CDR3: CASSLSPRGGADTQYF
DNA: TGTGCCAGCAGCCTCTCTCCCCGGGGGGGGGCAGATACGCAGTATTTT

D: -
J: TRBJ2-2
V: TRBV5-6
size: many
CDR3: CASRQGRAGELFF
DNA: TGTGCCAGCAGACAGGGCCGGGCCGGGGAGCTGTTTTTT

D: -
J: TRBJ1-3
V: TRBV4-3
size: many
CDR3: CASSQLRATAGNTIYF
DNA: TGCGCCAGCAGCCAACTTCGGGCCACCGCTGGAAACACCATATATTTT

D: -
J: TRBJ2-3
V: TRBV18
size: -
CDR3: CASSPPVADTQYF
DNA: TGTGCCAGCTCACCACCCGTCGCAGATACGCAGTATTTT

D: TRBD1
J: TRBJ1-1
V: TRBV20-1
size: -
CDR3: CSAEVRGTEAFF
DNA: TGCAGTGCTGAAGTCAGGGGGACTGAAGCTTTCTTT